This T cell receptor beta chain was identified during a study of early T cells in non-severe SARS-CoV-2 infection. Study information: Sequencing input comprised bulk RNA from unsorted whole blood; chain pairing was not available.

V trimming: 1 base; J trimming: 8 bases; junction bases outside the gene matches: 15. The germline gives CDR1 SGHTA, CDR2 FQGNSA. CDR3 length: 17 residues. This clonotype was counted ten times or more. Its antigen is not identified. Broader study findings: Database matching using VDJdb favored anti-spike CD8 responses, with private and CD4 specificities left missing.

TCRdb reanalysed the 5' RACE reads using MiXCR and keeps one entry per CDR3 protein. The sample contains more than 90,000 distinct CDR3 sequences, 8% to 13% of which appear only once. The gene calls are TRBV7-2 and TRBJ1-2; 8 positions agree with TRBD1. This TCR derives from an adult who was a healthcare worker with PCR-confirmed SARS-CoV-2 infection or an uninfected control (not recorded which). The sequenced sample consisted of whole blood. CDR3 residues: CASSLEPWTGHSYGYTF. As DNA, the CDR3 is TGTGCCAGCAGCTTAGAACCCTGGACAGGGCATTCGTACGGCTACACCTTC.